Each of the 3 T cell receptor beta chains below was sequenced from the same sample in a study of T cell responses to AZD1222 COVID-19 vaccine. Assay used: immunoSEQ multiplex PCR; TCRdb lists only in-frame clones, some missing. The table records about 82,000 clones, around 90% of them present only once. This sample comprised peripheral blood, obtained on day 0 of AZD1222 vaccination. These receptors all come from an adult in good health.

CDR3 loop: CAWRSARGGMGEQYF. CDR3 nucleotide sequence: TGTGCCTGGAGGTCCGCTAGGGGGGGAATGGGCGAGCAGTACTTC. The chain is built from TRBV30 and TRBJ2-7, with D possibly being TRBD2 (7 bases). The germline V gene encodes CDR1 GTSNPN and CDR2 SVGIG (reference sequence). Trimming removed 3 bases from V and 6 bases from J, with 21 bases in between. The CDR3 contains 15 residues. The full variable domain, completed using reference TRBV30 and TRBJ2-7, is SQTIHQWPATLVQPVGSPLSLECTVEGTSNPNLYWYRQAAGRGLQLLFYSVGIGQISSEVPQNLSASRPQDRQFILSSKKLLLSDSGFYLCAWRSARGGMGEQYFGPGTRLTVT.

The gene calls are TRBV7-2 and TRBJ1-2; the D is unclear. V lost 1 base to trimming and J lost 8 bases, with 17 bases between them. The CDR3 has 15 residues. Germline V gene sequence: CDR1 SGHTA, CDR2 FQGNSA. The CDR3 bases are TGTGCCAGCAGCTTAGAAAGTGGACGGTCGTCCGGCTACACCTTC. Amino acids: CASSLESGRSSGYTF.

This chain connects TRBV18 to TRBJ1-2; D not resolved. Germline-derived CDR1 and CDR2 are KGHSH and LQKENI. The CDR3 extends over 16 amino acids. Trimming left V 3 bases short and J 0 bases short, with 14 bases between. Here the CDR3 DNA reads TGTGCCAGCTCACCCACCCGTGGCAGGACTAACTATGGCTACACCTTC. This sequence encodes CASSPTRGRTNYGYTF.